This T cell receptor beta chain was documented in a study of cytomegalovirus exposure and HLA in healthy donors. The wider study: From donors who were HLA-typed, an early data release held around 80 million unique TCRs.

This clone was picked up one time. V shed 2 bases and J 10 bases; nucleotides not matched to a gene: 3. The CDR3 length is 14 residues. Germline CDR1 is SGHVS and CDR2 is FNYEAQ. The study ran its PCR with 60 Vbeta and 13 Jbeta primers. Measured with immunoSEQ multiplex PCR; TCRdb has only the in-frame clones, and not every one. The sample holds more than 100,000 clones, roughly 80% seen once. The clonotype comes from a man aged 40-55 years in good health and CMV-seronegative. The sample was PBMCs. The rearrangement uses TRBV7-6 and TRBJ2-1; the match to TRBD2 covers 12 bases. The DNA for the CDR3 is TGTGCCAGCAGCTTACGACTAGCGGGAGAAGAGCAGTTCTTC. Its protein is CASSLRLAGEEQFF.